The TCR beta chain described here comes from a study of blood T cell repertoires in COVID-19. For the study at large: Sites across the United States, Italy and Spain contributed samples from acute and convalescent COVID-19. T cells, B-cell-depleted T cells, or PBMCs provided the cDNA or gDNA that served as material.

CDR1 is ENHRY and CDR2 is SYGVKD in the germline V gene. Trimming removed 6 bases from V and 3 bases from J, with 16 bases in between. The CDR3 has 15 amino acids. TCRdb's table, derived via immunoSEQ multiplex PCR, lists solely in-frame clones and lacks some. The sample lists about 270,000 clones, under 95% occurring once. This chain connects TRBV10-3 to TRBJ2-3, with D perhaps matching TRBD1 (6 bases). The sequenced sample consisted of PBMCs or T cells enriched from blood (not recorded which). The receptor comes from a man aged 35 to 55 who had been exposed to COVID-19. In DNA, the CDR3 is TGTGCCATCAGGAAGGGGGACACCACTACAGATACGCAGTATTTT. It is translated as CAIRKGDTTTDTQYF.